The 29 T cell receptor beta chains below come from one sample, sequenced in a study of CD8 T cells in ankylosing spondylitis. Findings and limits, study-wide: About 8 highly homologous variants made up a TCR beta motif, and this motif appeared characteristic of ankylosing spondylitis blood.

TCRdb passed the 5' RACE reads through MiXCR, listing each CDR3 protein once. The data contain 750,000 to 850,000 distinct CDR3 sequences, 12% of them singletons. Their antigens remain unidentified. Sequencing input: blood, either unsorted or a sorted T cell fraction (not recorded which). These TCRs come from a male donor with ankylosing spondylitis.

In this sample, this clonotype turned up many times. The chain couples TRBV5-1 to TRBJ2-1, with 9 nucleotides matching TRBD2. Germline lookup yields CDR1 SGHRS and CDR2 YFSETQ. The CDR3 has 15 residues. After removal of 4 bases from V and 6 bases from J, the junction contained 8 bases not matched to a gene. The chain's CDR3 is CASSALAGVGNEQFF. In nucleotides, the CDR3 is TGCGCCAGCAGCGCCTTAGCGGGAGTGGGCAATGAGCAGTTCTTC.

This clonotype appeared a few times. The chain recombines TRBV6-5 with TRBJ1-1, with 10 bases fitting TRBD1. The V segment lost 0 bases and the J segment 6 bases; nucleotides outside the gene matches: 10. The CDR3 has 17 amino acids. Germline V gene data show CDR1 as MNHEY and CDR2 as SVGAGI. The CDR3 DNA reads TGTGCCAGCAGTTACTCGGCCCCCGGACAGGGGGGAGCTGAAGCTTTCTTT. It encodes CASSYSAPGQGGAEAFF.

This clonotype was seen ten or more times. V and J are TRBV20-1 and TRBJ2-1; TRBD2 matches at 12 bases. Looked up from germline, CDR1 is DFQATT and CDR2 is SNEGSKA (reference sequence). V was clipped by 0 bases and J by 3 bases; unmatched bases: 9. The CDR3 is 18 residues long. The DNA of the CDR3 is TGCAGTGCTAGAGATCTGAGGACTAGCGGGACCATCTACAATGAGCAGTTCTTC. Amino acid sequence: CSARDLRTSGTIYNEQFF.

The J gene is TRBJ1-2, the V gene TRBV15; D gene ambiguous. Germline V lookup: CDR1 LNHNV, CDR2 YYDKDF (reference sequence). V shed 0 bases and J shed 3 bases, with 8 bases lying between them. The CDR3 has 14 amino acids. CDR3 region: CATSRDKIYYGYTF. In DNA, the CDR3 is TGTGCCACCAGCAGAGATAAGATTTACTATGGCTACACCTTC.

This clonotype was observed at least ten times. The CDR3 loop reads CASGPNQNTQYF. The CDR3 coding sequence is TGCGCCAGTGGCCCCAATCAAAATACGCAGTATTTT. The V and J genes are TRBV5-1 and TRBJ2-3; D unresolved. Germline CDR1 reads SGHRS; CDR2 reads YFSETQ. This CDR3 has 12 residues. The V gene lost 8 bases and the J gene lost 7 bases, with 14 bases spanning the gap.

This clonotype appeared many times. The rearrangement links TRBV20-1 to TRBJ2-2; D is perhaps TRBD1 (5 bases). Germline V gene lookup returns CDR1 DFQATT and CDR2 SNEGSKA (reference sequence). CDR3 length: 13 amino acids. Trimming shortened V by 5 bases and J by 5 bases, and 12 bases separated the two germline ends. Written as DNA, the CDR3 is TGCAGTGCTTACCAACAGGAAACCGGGGAGCTGTTTTTT. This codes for CSAYQQETGELFF.

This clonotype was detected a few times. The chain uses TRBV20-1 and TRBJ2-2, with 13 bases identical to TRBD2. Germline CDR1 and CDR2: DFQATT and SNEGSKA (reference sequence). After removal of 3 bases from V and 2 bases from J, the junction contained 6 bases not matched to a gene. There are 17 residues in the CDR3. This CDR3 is CSASGLAGAPNTGELFF. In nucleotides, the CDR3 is TGCAGTGCTAGCGGACTAGCGGGAGCCCCAAACACCGGGGAGCTGTTTTTT.

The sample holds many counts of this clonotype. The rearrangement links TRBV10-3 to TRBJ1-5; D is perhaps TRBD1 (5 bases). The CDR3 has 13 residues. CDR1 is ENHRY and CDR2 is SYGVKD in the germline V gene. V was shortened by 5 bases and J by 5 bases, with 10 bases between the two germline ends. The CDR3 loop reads CAISPRGDQPQHF. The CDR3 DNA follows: TGTGCCATCAGTCCGAGGGGCGATCAGCCCCAGCATTTT.

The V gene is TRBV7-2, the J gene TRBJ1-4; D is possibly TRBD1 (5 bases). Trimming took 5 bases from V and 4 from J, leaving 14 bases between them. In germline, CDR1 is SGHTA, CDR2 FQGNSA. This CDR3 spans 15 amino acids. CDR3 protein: CASSQWGLINEKLFF. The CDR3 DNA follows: TGTGCCAGCAGCCAATGGGGCCTTATTAATGAAAAACTGTTTTTT.

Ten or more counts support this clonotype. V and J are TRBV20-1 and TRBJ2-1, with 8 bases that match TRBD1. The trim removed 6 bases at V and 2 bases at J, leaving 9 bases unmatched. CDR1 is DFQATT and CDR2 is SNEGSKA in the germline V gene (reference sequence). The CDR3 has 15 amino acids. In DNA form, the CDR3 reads TGCAGTGCGGATGGACAGGGAAAGACCTACAATGAGCAGTTCTTC. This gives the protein CSADGQGKTYNEQFF.

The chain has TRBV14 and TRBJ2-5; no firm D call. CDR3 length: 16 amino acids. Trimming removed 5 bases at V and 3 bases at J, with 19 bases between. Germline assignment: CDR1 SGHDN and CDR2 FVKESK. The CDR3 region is CASSSLAGPPKETQYF. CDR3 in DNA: TGTGCCAGCAGCTCACTGGCCGGCCCACCCAAAGAGACCCAGTACTTC.

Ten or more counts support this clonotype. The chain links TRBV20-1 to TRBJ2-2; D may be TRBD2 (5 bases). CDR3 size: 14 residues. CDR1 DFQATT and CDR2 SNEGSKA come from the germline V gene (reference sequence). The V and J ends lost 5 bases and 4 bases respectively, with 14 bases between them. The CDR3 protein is CSAAWGESTGELFF. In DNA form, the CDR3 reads TGCAGTGCTGCCTGGGGAGAGAGCACCGGGGAGCTGTTTTTT.

The CDR3 DNA reads TGCGCCAGCAGCCAAGCTATTTTCGAGGATGAGCAGTTCTTC. Translating it yields CASSQAIFEDEQFF. This chain links TRBV4-3 with TRBJ2-1; the D is unclear. This CDR3 comprises 14 residues. Trimming pared 1 base from V and 8 bases from J, leaving 12 bases between. CDR1 and CDR2 (germline): LGHNA, YSLEER.

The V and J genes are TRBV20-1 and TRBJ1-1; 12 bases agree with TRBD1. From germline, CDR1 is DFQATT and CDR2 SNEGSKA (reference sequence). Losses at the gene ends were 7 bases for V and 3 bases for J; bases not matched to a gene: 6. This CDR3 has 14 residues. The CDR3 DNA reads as TGCAGTGGGCCGGGACAGGGGGCGGACACTGAAGCTTTCTTT. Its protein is CSGPGQGADTEAFF.

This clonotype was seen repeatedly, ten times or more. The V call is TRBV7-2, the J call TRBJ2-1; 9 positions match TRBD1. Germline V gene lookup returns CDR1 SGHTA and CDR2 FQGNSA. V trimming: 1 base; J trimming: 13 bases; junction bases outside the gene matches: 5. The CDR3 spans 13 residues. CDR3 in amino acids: CASSLDPDRGQFF. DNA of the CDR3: TGTGCCAGCAGCTTAGATCCGGACAGGGGCCAGTTCTTC.

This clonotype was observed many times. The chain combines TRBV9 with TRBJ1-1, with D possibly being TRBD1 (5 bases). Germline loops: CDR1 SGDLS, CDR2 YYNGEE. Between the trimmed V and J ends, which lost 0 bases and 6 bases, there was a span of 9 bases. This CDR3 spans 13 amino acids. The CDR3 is CASSVVGTAEAFF. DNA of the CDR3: TGTGCCAGCAGCGTAGTGGGGACCGCTGAAGCTTTCTTT. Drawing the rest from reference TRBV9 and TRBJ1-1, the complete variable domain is DSGVTQTPKHLITATGQRVTLRCSPRSGDLSVYWYQQSLDQGLQFLIQYYNGEERAKGNILERFSAQQFPDLHSELNLSSLELGDSALYFCASSVVGTAEAFFGQGTRLTVV.

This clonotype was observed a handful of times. As DNA, the CDR3 is TGTGCCATCAGAGTAGAAACAGATACGCAGTATTTT. Translation: CAIRVETDTQYF. V usage is TRBV10-3 and J usage is TRBJ2-3; no definite D call. The V gene lost 6 bases and the J gene lost 3 bases, with 7 bases spanning the gap. Germline CDR1 and CDR2: ENHRY and SYGVKD. CDR3 length equals 12 residues.

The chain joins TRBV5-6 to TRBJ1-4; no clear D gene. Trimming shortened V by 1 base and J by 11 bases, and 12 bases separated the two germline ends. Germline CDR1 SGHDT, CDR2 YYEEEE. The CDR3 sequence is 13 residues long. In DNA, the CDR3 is TGTGCCAGCAGCTTGAAGCAGACCACCAAACTGTTTTTT. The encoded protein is CASSLKQTTKLFF. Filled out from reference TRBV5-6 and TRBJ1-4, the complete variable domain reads DAGVTQSPTHLIKTRGQQVTLRCSPKSGHDTVSWYQQALGQGPQFIFQYYEEEERQRGNFPDRFSGHQFPNYSSELNVNALLLGDSALYLCASSLKQTTKLFFGSGTQLSVL.

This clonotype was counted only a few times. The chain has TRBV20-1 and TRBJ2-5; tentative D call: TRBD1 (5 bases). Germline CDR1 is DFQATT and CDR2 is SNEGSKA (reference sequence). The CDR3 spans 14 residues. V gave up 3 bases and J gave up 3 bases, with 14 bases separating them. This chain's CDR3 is CSASDRRWKETQYF. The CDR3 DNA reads TGCAGTGCTAGCGACAGACGATGGAAAGAGACCCAGTACTTC.

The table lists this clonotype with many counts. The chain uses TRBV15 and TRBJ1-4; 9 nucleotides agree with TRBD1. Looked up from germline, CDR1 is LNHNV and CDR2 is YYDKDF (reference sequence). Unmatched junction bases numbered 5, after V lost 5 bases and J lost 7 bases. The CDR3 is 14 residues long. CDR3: CATSVRDRVEKLFF. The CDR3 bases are TGTGCCACCAGCGTCCGGGACAGGGTTGAAAAACTGTTTTTT.

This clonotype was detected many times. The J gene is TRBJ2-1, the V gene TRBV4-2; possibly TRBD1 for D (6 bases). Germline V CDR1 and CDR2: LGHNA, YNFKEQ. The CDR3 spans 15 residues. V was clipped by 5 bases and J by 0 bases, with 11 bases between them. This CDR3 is CASSKGGTSYNEQFF. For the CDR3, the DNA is TGTGCCAGCAGCAAAGGGGGTACCTCCTACAATGAGCAGTTCTTC.

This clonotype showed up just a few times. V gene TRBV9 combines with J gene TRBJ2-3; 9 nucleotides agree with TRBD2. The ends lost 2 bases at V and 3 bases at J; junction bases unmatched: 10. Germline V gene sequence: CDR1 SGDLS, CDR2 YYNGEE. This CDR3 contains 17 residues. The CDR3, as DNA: TGTGCCAGCAGCGTCGGATTTAGCGGGAGATTGACAGATACGCAGTATTTT. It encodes CASSVGFSGRLTDTQYF.

In nucleotides, the CDR3 is TGCAGTGCTAGAGACGCGGGAGGGGCGGACGAGCAGTACTTC. Its translation is CSARDAGGADEQYF. The chain couples TRBV20-1 to TRBJ2-7; TRBD2 matches at 9 bases. CDR1 is DFQATT and CDR2 is SNEGSKA in the germline V gene (reference sequence). V trimming: 0 bases; J trimming: 5 bases; junction bases outside the gene matches: 5. The CDR3 covers 14 residues.

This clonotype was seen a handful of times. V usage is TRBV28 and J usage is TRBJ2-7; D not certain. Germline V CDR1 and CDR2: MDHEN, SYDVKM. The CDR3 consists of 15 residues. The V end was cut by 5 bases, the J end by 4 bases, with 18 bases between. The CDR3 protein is CASSPPGVETYEQYF. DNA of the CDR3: TGTGCCAGCAGTCCCCCGGGTGTGGAGACTTACGAGCAGTACTTC.

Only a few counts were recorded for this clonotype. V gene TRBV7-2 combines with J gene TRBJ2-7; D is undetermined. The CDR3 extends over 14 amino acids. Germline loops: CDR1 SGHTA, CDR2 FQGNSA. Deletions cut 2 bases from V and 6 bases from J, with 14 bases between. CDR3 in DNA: TGTGCCAGCAGCTTAAGGTTCAACTCGGCCGAGCAGTACTTC. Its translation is CASSLRFNSAEQYF.

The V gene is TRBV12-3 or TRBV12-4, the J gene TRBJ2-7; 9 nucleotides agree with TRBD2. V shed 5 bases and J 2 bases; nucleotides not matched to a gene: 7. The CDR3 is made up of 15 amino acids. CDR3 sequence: CASSPLAGTTYEQYF. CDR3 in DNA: TGTGCCAGCAGTCCTCTAGCGGGAACCACCTACGAGCAGTACTTC.

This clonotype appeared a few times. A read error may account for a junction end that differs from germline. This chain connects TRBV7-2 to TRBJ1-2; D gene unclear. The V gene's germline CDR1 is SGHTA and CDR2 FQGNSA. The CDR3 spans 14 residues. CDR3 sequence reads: CASTLAGNSYGYTF. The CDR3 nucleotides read TGTGCCAGCACCTTAGCTGGGAACAGCTATGGCTACACCTTC. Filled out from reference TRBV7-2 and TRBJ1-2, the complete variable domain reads GAGVSQSPSNKVTEKGKDVELRCDPISGHTALYWYRQSLGQGLEFLIYFQGNSAPDKSGLPSDRFSAERTGGSVSTLTIQRTQQEDSAVYLCASTLAGNSYGYTFGSGTRLTVV.

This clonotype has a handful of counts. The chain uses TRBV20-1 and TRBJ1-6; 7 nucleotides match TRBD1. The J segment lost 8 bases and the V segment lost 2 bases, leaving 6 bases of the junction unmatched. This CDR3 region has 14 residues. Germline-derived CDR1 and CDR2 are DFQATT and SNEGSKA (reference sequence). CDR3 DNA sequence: TGCAGTGCTAGACCCAGGGGGGGGGATTCACCCCTCCACTTT. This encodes CSARPRGGDSPLHF.

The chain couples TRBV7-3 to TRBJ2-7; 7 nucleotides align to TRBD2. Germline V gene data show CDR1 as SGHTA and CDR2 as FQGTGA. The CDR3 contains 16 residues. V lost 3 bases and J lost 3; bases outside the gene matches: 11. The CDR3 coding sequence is TGTGCCAGCAGCTTTACCCCCCGGGAGGTTCTCTACGAGCAGTACTTC. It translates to CASSFTPREVLYEQYF.